This T cell receptor beta chain was identified during a study of vaccination effects on CD4 cells after COVID-19. The data were produced by immunoSEQ multiplex PCR, yet TCRdb's version contains in-frame clones alone and is incomplete. The sample comprises tens of thousands of clones, approximately 74% of which are singletons, and approximately 1.7% rests with the top ten. This CDR3 comprises 16 residues. From germline, CDR1 is LGHNT and CDR2 FRNRAP. V lost 0 bases and J lost 5, with 14 bases in between. This clone was found once. Its specificity is unknown. The ViraFEST assay expanded antigen-specific CD4+ T cells with viral peptide pools before sequencing. Investigators separated out CD4+ T cells once 10 days of culture had passed.

V gene TRBV12-5 combines with J gene TRBJ2-1, with D maybe TRBD2 (6 bases). The source is a human donor who received a COVID-19 vaccine. This specimen consisted of CD4+ T cells from PBMCs cultured with HCoV-229E spike peptides, obtained before COVID-19 vaccination. The CDR3 spells CASGLVLGGVNNEQFF. The CDR3 nucleotides read TGTGCTAGTGGTTTGGTACTAGGCGGGGTGAACAATGAGCAGTTCTTC.